This record looks at one T cell receptor beta chain sequence and its context. This entry is derived from a study of PD-1 blockade in mismatch repair-deficient tumors. The data were produced by immunoSEQ multiplex PCR, yet TCRdb's version contains in-frame clones alone and is incomplete. This sample carries around 50,000 clones, roughly three quarters of them seen once, and the ten largest clones take 3.3%. The sample was peripheral blood, taken 4 weeks after starting pembrolizumab. This TCR was sampled from an adult with mismatch repair-deficient cancer.

The CDR3 region is CASSLVAGGDSYNEQFF. CDR3 DNA sequence: TGTGCCAGCAGCTTAGTAGCAGGGGGAGACTCCTACAATGAGCAGTTCTTC. This rearrangement joins TRBV7-9 to TRBJ2-1; 7 bases align to TRBD1. This CDR3 has 17 residues. Per the germline V gene, CDR1 is SEHNR and CDR2 is FQNEAQ (reference sequence). The V segment lost 1 base and the J segment 0 bases; nucleotides outside the gene matches: 6.